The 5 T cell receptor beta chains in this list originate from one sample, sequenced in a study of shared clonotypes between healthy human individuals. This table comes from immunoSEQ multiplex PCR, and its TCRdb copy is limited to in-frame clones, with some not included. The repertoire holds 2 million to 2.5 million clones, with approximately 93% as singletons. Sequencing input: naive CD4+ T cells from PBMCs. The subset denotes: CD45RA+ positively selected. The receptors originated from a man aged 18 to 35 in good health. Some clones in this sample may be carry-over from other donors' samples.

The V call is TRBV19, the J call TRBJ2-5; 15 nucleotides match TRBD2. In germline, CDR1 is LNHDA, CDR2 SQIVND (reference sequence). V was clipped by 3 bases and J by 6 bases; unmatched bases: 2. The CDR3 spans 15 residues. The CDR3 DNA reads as TGTGCCAGTAGTATTGGACTAGCGGGAGGGAAGACCCAGTACTTC. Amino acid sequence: CASSIGLAGGKTQYF. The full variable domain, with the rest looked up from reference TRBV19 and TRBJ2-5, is DGGITQSPKYLFRKEGQNVTLSCEQNLNHDAMYWYRQDPGQGLRLIYYSQIVNDFQKGDIAEGYSVSREKKESFPLTVTSAQKNPTAFYLCASSIGLAGGKTQYFGPGTRLLVL.

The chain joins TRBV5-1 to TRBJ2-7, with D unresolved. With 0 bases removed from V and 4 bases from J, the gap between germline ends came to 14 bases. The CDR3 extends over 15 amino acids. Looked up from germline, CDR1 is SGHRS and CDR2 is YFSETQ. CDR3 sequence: CASSLAGSGSYEQYF. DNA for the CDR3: TGCGCCAGCAGCTTGGCCGGGTCAGGTTCGTACGAGCAGTACTTC.

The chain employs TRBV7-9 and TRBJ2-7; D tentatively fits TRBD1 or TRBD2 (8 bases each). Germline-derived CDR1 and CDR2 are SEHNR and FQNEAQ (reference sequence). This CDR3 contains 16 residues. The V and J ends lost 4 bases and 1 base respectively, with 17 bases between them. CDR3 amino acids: CASSSGGGTGSYEQYF. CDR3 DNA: TGTGCCAGCAGCTCCGGGGGGGGGACAGGATCCTACGAGCAGTACTTC.

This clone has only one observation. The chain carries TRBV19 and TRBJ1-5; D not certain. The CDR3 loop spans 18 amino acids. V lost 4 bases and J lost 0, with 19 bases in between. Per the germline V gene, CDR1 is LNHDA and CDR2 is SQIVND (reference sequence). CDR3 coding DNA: TGTGCCAGTAGTAACCCCCCAGGCGCCACATATAGCAATCAGCCCCAGCATTTT. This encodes CASSNPPGATYSNQPQHF.

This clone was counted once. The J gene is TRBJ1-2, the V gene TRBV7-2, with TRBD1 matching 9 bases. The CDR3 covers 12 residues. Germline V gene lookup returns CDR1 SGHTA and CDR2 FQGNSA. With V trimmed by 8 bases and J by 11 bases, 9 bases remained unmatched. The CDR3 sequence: CASGSWDRDYTF. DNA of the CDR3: TGTGCCAGCGGGTCCTGGGACAGGGATTACACCTTC.